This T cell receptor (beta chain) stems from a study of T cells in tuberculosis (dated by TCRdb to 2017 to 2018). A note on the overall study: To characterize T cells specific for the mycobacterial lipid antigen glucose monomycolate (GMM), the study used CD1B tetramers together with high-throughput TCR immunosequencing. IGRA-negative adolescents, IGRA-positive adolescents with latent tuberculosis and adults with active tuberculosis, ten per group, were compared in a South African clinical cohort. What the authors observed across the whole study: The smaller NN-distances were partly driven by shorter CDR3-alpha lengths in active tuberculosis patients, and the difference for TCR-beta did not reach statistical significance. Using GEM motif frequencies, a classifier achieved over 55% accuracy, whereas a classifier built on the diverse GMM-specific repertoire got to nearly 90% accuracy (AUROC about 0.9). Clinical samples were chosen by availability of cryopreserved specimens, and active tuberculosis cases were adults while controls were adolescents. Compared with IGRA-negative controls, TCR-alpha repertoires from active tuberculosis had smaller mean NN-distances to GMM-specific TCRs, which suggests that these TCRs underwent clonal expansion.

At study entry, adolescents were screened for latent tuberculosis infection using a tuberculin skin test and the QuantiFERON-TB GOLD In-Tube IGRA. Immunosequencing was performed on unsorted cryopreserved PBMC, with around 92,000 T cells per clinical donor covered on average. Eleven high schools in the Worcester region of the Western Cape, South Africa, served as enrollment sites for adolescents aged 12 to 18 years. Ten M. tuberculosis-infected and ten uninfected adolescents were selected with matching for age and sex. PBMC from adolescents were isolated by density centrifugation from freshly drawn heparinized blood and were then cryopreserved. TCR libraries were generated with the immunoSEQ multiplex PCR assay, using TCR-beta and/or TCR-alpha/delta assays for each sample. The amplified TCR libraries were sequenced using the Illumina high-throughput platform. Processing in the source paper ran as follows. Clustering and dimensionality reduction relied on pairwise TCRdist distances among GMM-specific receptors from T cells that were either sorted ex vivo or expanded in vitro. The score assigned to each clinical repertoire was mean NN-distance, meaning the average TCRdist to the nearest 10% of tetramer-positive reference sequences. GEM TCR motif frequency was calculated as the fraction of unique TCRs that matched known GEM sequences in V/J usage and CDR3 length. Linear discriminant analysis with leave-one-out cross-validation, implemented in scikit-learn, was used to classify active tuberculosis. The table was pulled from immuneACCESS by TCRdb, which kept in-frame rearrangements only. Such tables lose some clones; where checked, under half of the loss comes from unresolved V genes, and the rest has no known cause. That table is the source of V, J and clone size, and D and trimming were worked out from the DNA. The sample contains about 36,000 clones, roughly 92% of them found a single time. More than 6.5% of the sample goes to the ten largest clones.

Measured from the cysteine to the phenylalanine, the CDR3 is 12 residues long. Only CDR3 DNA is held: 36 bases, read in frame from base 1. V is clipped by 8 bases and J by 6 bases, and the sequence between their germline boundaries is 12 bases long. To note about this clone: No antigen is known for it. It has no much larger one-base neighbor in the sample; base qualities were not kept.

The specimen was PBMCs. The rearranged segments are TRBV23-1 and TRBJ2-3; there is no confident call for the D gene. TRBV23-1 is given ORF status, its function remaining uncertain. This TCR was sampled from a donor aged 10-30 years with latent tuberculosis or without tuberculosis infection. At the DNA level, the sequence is TGCGCCAGCTCCCCCGGGTGGGATACGCAGTATTTT. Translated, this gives CASSPGWDTQYF.